Listed below are T cell receptor beta chains from one sample, sequenced in a study of blood T cell repertoires in COVID-19. Method: immunoSEQ multiplex PCR; TCRdb's copy keeps in-frame clones and lacks some. The sample has about 220,000 clones, around four fifths seen once. Sequenced material: peripheral blood. Receptors originate from a man between 25 and 39 years old with active or convalescent COVID-19. Both conserved end residues are part of each CDR3. The D gene is left open where the match is weak. A clone size is listed for some rows: how often the clone was seen (once, few, many), or a class if it is expanded.

TRBD2,-,TRBJ2-3,TRBV3-1/TRBV3-2,CASSHRGGSDTQYF,TGTGCCAGCAGCCACCGGGGGGGCTCGGATACGCAGTATTTT
-,-,TRBJ2-4,TRBV5-1,CASSSQGSKNIQYF,TGCGCCAGCAGCTCACAGGGCTCCAAAAACATTCAGTACTTC
TRBD1,-,TRBJ1-1,TRBV19,CASTWGTGGGYTEAFF,TGTGCCAGTACATGGGGGACAGGGGGAGGCTACACTGAAGCTTTCTTT
TRBD2,-,TRBJ2-3,TRBV30,CAWSVRRILGLAGGWSTDTQYF,TGTGCCTGGAGTGTGAGGAGAATCCTGGGACTAGCGGGAGGCTGGAGCACAGATACGCAGTATTTT
TRBD1,-,TRBJ1-4,TRBV7-2,CASSLGGQGLEGLFF,TGTGCCAGCAGCTTAGGGGGACAGGGCCTAGAAGGACTGTTTTTT
-,-,TRBJ1-1,TRBV5-1,CASGESMNTEAFF,TGCGCCAGCGGGGAGAGTATGAACACTGAAGCTTTCTTT
-,-,TRBJ1-6,TRBV21-1,CASSKAKGPNSPLHF,TGTGCCAGCAGCAAAGCTAAGGGGCCGAATTCACCCCTCCACTTT
-,-,TRBJ2-1,TRBV5-6,CASHYYNEQFF,TGTGCCAGCCACTATTACAATGAGCAGTTCTTC
TRBD2,few,TRBJ2-1,TRBV7-9,CASSLGGSVYNEQFF,TGTGCCAGCAGCTTAGGCGGGAGTGTTTACAATGAGCAGTTCTTC
-,-,TRBJ1-2,TRBV4-1,CASSQGTGNYGYTF,TGCGCCAGCAGCCAAGGAACCGGGAACTATGGCTACACCTTC
-,-,TRBJ1-1,TRBV28,CASSDRRMNTEAFF,TGTGCCAGCAGTGACAGGCGGATGAACACTGAAGCTTTCTTT
-,once,TRBJ1-1,TRBV20-1,CSAQGSTEAFF,TGCAGTGCTCAAGGGAGTACTGAAGCTTTCTTT
-,-,TRBJ1-2,TRBV9,CASSPRTEVGYTF,TGTGCCAGCAGCCCTCGGACAGAGGTGGGCTACACCTTC
TRBD1,-,TRBJ1-3,TRBV5-6,CASSQLGQGKSSGNTIYF,TGTGCCAGCAGCCAGCTTGGACAGGGCAAAAGCTCTGGAAACACCATATATTTT
-,-,TRBJ1-6,TRBV27,CASDPVGRNNSPLHF,TGTGCCAGCGATCCCGTGGGGAGGAACAATTCACCCCTCCACTTT
-,-,TRBJ1-4,TRBV3-1/TRBV3-2,CASSPWEEGHEKLFF,TGTGCCAGCAGCCCTTGGGAGGAGGGGCATGAAAAACTGTTTTTT